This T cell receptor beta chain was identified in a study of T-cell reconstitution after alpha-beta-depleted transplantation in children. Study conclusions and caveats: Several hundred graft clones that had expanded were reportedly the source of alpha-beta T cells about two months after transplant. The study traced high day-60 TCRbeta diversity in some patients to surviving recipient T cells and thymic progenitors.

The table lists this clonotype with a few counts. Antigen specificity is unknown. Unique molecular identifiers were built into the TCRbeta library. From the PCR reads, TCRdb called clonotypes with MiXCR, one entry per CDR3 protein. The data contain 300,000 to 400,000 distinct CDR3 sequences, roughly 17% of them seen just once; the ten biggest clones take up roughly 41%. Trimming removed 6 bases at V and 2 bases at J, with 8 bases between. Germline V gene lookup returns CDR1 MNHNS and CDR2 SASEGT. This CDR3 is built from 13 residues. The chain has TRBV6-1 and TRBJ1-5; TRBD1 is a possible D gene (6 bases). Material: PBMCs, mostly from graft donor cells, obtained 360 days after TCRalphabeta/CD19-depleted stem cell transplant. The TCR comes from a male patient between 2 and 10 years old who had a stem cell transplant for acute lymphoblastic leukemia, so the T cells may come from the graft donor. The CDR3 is CASRRGGNQPQHF. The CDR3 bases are TGTGCCAGCAGAAGGGGGGGCAATCAGCCCCAGCATTTT.